Presented here are 14 T cell receptor beta chains from one specimen sequenced in a study of T cells in tuberculosis (dated by TCRdb to 2016 to 2018). Receptors were amplified or captured by the immunoSEQ multiplex PCR assay. Imported from immuneACCESS, the table was reduced by TCRdb to in-frame sequences with V and J called. These copies leave out some clones; in studies compared against another copy, an unresolved V gene accounts for under half, and the cause of the remainder is not known. For this sample the table gives tens of thousands of clones, of which just over 90% were detected only once. The top ten clones comprise approximately 1.9% of the sample. PBMC were thawed, rested overnight, stained with a GMM-loaded CD1B tetramer, a Live/Dead dye and anti-CD3, and then sorted on a FACS Aria II. C32 glucose monomycolate purified from Rhodococcus equi was loaded onto CD1B tetramers. Sequenced input: CD1b-GMM tetramer-negative cells sorted from PBMCs. The sample's cell subset or site label is to be understood as: T cells not binding CD1B-GMM tetramer, sorted from same donor. These receptors all come from an adult woman with latent tuberculosis.

J is TRBJ2-7 and V is TRBV7-6, with TRBD1 identical over 9 bases. The CDR3 spans 16 residues. The junction had 11 bases not matched to a gene; V was cut back by 5 bases and J by 3 bases. Germline V gene lookup returns CDR1 SGHVS and CDR2 FNYEAQ. This CDR3 reads CASSAISGQGFYEQYF. The CDR3 bases are TGTGCCAGCAGCGCGATATCGGGACAGGGATTCTACGAGCAGTACTTC.

This chain joins TRBV2 and TRBJ2-1, with D uncertain. The CDR3 consists of 15 residues. Germline values: CDR1 SNHLY, CDR2 FYNNEI. V shed 3 bases and J shed 0 bases, with 9 bases lying between them. CDR3 sequence reads: CASSDGSSSYNEQFF. DNA for the CDR3: TGTGCCAGCAGTGATGGGTCTAGCTCCTACAATGAGCAGTTCTTC.

Note on this clone: Different DNA sequences within this sample yield the same CDR3. V gene TRBV7-8 combines with J gene TRBJ1-1; 10 bases are a match to TRBD1. J lost 8 bases, V lost 3 bases, and 3 bases had no gene match. There are 13 residues in the CDR3. The germline gives CDR1 SGHVS, CDR2 FQNEAQ. The CDR3 sequence is CASSLTGGTEAFF. The CDR3 coding sequence is TGTGCCAGCAGCTTGACAGGGGGCACCGAAGCTTTCTTT.

J is TRBJ2-1 and V is TRBV5-4, with D tentatively TRBD1 (5 bases). The CDR3 sequence is 15 residues long. The V end was cut by 2 bases, the J end by 0 bases, with 9 bases between. In germline, CDR1 is SGHNT, CDR2 YYREEE (reference sequence). CDR3 protein: CASSFQGNSYNEQFF. The CDR3 bases are TGTGCCAGCAGCTTCCAGGGTAACTCCTACAATGAGCAGTTCTTC. The full variable domain, completed using reference TRBV5-4 and TRBJ2-1, is ETGVTQSPTHLIKTRGQQVTLRCSSQSGHNTVSWYQQALGQGPQFIFQYYREEENGRGNFPPRFSGLQFPNYSSELNVNALELDDSALYLCASSFQGNSYNEQFFGPGTRLTVL.

In nucleotides, the CDR3 is TGTGCCAGCTCACCGAGGACAGGGGACACCGGGGAGCTGTTTTTT. Translated: CASSPRTGDTGELFF. The chain couples TRBV18 to TRBJ2-2, with 9 bases matching TRBD1. This CDR3 is 15 amino acids long. J gave up 3 bases and V 3 bases, and 2 bases lay outside the gene matches. Looked up from germline, CDR1 is KGHSH and CDR2 is LQKENI.

The gene calls are TRBV19 and TRBJ2-2; D perhaps matches TRBD1 (7 bases). The CDR3 spans 14 residues. Looked up from germline, CDR1 is LNHDA and CDR2 is SQIVND (reference sequence). V was pared by 7 bases and J by 4 bases, with 13 bases between. The CDR3, as DNA: TGTGCCAGTAAGGAGGGGGCGAGCACCGGGGAGCTGTTTTTT. This encodes CASKEGASTGELFF.

For this clone: At one boundary the junction diverges from the germline segment, which might be a read error. The chain combines TRBV19 with TRBJ1-4; D not certain. The CDR3 consists of 14 residues. In germline, CDR1 is LNHDA, CDR2 SQIVND (reference sequence). The CDR3 reads CASSTTITSEKLFF. CDR3 sequence (DNA): TGTGCCAGTAGTACTACAATTACTAGTGAAAAACTGTTTTTT.

The chain joins TRBV27 to TRBJ2-7, with 7 positions matching TRBD1. V gave up 6 bases and J gave up 3 bases; unmatched junction bases: 5. Germline CDR1 is MNHEY and CDR2 is SMNVEV (reference sequence). The CDR3 contains 13 residues. The CDR3 region has the DNA TGTGCCAGCAGGGGGGACAGCTTCTACGAGCAGTACGTC. Translation gives CASRGDSFYEQYV.

This sequence joins TRBV7-9 and TRBJ2-7; weak D call: TRBD2 (6 bases). Germline values: CDR1 SEHNR, CDR2 FQNEAQ (reference sequence). With 3 bases removed from V and 4 bases from J, the gap between germline ends came to 13 bases. The CDR3 loop spans 14 amino acids. The CDR3 DNA reads as TGTGCCAGCAGCTTGCCGGGGGAAGGGTACGAGCAGTACGTC. It specifies CASSLPGEGYEQYV.

The chain has TRBV30 and TRBJ2-4; TRBD1 agrees at 10 bases. The CDR3 has 16 residues. Trimming took 2 bases from V and 2 from J; bases not matched to a gene: 6. CDR1 and CDR2 from the germline V gene are GTSNPN and SVGIG (reference sequence). CDR3 DNA: TGTGCCTGGAGTTCGGACAGGGGGAAAACCAAAAACATTCAGTACTTC. Protein sequence: CAWSSDRGKTKNIQYF. The full variable domain, its missing parts supplied by reference TRBV30 and TRBJ2-4, is SQTIHQWPATLVQPVGSPLSLECTVEGTSNPNLYWYRQAAGRGLQLLFYSVGIGQISSEVPQNLSASRPQDRQFILSSKKLLLSDSGFYLCAWSSDRGKTKNIQYFGAGTRLSVL.

The chain has TRBV9 and TRBJ2-2; D may be TRBD1 (5 bases). Germline loops: CDR1 SGDLS, CDR2 YYNGEE. CDR3 length: 14 residues. V lost 4 bases and J lost 8, with 15 bases in between. The CDR3 DNA sequence: TGTGCCAGCAGCATACAGGATACATTGGGGGAGCTGTTTTTT. This gives the protein CASSIQDTLGELFF.

V usage is TRBV5-4 and J usage is TRBJ1-3; TRBD1 might be the D (5 bases). The CDR3 is made up of 14 amino acids. From germline, CDR1 is SGHNT and CDR2 YYREEE (reference sequence). V lost 4 bases and J 1 base, leaving 9 bases between the germline ends. The CDR3 here is CASSHGHSGNTIYF. DNA for the CDR3: TGTGCCAGCAGCCACGGACATTCTGGAAACACCATATATTTT.

The chain employs TRBV18 and TRBJ2-7; weak D call: TRBD2 (5 bases). V was clipped by 1 base and J by 6 bases, with 16 bases between them. The CDR3 extends over 15 amino acids. CDR1 and CDR2 (germline): KGHSH, LQKENI. The CDR3 DNA reads TGTGCCAGCTCACCACGGCCAGGAACAGAGGGCGAGCAGTACTTC. Its protein product is CASSPRPGTEGEQYF.

The table lists this clone with a few counts. The chain couples TRBV7-9 to TRBJ2-1; TRBD2 is a possible D gene (6 bases). Per germline, CDR1 SEHNR and CDR2 FQNEAQ (reference sequence). Trimming cost V 6 bases and J 7 bases, with 16 bases left between them. This CDR3 spans 14 amino acids. The CDR3 is CASRRLGTENEQFF. Here the CDR3 DNA reads TGTGCCAGCAGACGACTAGGGACCGAGAATGAGCAGTTCTTC.